The T cell receptor (beta chain) described here comes from a study of blood T cell repertoires in COVID-19. Overall study: Italy, Spain and the United States were the sources of the convalescent and acute COVID-19 samples. Nucleic acid was either cDNA or gDNA, and it came from T cells, B-cell-depleted T cells, or PBMCs.

CDR3 length equals 14 residues. Germline V gene lookup returns CDR1 SNHLY and CDR2 FYNNEI. Germline trimming cut 7 bases from V and 2 bases from J; bases unmatched to any gene: 3. Original analysis: Reference gene primer amplification gave nucleated cell count estimates. The method was immunoSEQ multiplex PCR; TCRdb's version includes in-frame clones alone and lacks a portion of them. The D gene and trimming were derived from the DNA, and the V and J assignments and clone size from that table. Of roughly 250,000 clones listed, about nine tenths are singletons. The TCR sequence derives from a man aged 60 to 69 who had recovered from COVID-19. Input material: peripheral blood. This chain connects TRBV2 to TRBJ2-3, with 10 bases lining up with TRBD2. The CDR3 DNA sequence: TGTGCCAGCACCAGCGGGGGGGTCACAGATACGCAGTATTTT. The encoded protein is CASTSGGVTDTQYF. The full variable domain, in which reference TRBV2 and TRBJ2-3 provide the parts outside the CDR3, is EPEVTQTPSHQVTQMGQEVILRCVPISNHLYFYWYRQILGQKVEFLVSFYNNEISEKSEIFDDQFSVERPDGSNFTLKIRSTKLEDSAMYFCASTSGGVTDTQYFGPGTRLTVL.